This note documents a single T cell receptor beta chain sequence. Its antigen is still unknown. Nothing much larger sits one base from this clone, and base qualities are not available. The cysteine opens and the phenylalanine closes a CDR3 of 13 amino acids. The kept DNA is CDR3 alone, 39 bases in frame from the first base. V and J are truncated by 5 bases and 5 bases respectively, leaving an intervening sequence of 12 bases. Based on the germline V gene (reference sequence), the CDR1 and CDR2 sequences are LNHDA and SQIVND. Amplification of TRB CDR3 regions from genomic DNA was performed at survey-level depth using the immunoSEQ two-step multiplex PCR. Each PCR was spiked with synthetic inline TR CDR3 controls spanning all V-J pairings to estimate template counts and remove amplification bias. Reads were processed so that amplification and sequencing bias were reduced, and quantification was performed against synthetic TR CDR3 analogs. The study's processing was this. In ImmunoSEQ Analyzer, raw data were processed so that out-of-frame sequences and CDR3s with stop codons were removed, with gene names following IMGT nomenclature. Repertoire diversity was summarized as normalized Shannon entropy, defined as 1 minus Pielou's evenness. TRB sequences were considered identical only when V gene, J gene and CDR3 were shared. Public PML clonotypes were defined as CDR3s shared by two or more PML-onset samples but absent from earlier samples, from controls, and from public databases. Positional CDR3 amino acid composition was analyzed in Skylign with the observed count method. TCRdb took this table from immuneACCESS and kept in-frame rearrangements with V and J called. Such tables lack part of the clones; where checked against another copy, unresolved V genes explain under half of the gap, and the rest is unexplained. V and J calls and clone size are as listed in that table; D and trimming were resolved from the DNA. This sample comprises about 28,000 clones, more than 75% of them detected only once. Approximately 1% of the sample is held by the ten biggest clonotypes.

These data belong to a study of multiple sclerosis patients with progressive multifocal leukoencephalopathy (dated by TCRdb to the late 2010s). Broadly, across the study: Controls were a few natalizumab-treated MS patients who did not develop PML, sampled longitudinally. Peripheral T and B cells were examined in MS patients who developed PML (4 under natalizumab, 1 after alemtuzumab) and in treated patients who did not develop PML. A couple of patients on natalizumab who later developed PML were tracked over time from before therapy, through 6 and 12 months, up to PML onset. The goal of the study was to detect any JC virus-specific or public T-cell expansions that arose at the time of PML onset.

Paper-wide results and their limitations: Only peripheral blood was analyzed, although cerebrospinal fluid or brain lymphocytes might be more informative for natalizumab-associated PML. Because of the small, descriptive cohort, whether findings reflect JC virus infection or general immunocompromise remained unclear. Lower normalized Shannon entropy suggested less diverse TRB repertoires in most PML patients, whereas the natalizumab-treated controls showed values near 1. Although TRB clones above 0.5% frequency turned up only in PML patients, the clones expanded at PML onset were already present before and during natalizumab therapy. No common TRBV or TRBJ gene usage or preferential TRBV-TRBJ pairings were detected when PML developed.

Per the publication, the time point label means: before natalizumab initiation. All listed patients had previously received interferon beta, and all PML patients were female. T0 blood samples were collected before the first natalizumab infusion. Ficoll-Hypaque density gradient centrifugation was used to isolate peripheral blood mononuclear cells. The material sequenced was PBMCs. The receptor comes from a human donor with multiple sclerosis. The chain is encoded by TRBV19 joined to TRBJ1-1; TRBD1 might be the D gene, on 5 matching bases. The CDR3 region reads CASSLGGETEAFF. The DNA sequence is given as TGTGCCAGTAGTCTCGGGGGTGAGACTGAAGCTTTCTTT.